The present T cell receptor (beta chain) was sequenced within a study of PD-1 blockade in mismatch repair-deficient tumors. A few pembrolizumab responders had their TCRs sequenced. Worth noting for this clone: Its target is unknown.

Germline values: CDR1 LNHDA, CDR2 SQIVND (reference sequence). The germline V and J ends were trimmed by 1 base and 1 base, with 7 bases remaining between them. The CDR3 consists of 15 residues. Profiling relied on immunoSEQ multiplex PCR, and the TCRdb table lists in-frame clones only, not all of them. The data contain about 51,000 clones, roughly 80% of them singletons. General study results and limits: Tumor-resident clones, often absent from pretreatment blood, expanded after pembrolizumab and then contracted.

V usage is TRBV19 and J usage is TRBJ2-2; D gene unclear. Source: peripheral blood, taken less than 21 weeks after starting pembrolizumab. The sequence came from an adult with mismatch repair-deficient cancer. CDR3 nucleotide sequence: TGTGCCAGTAGTATAGCTAACAAGAACACCGGGGAGCTGTTTTTT. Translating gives CASSIANKNTGELFF.